This entry lists 22 T cell receptor beta chains sequenced from one sample in a study. TCRdb re-analysed the 5' RACE reads in MiXCR, keeping a single row per CDR3 protein. The data contain approximately 41,000 distinct CDR3 sequences, less than 35% of them singletons. The sample was memory CD4+ T cells sorted from a lymph node. Regarding subset: memory CD4+ T cells, CD4+CD45RO+CD25-. Receptor source: a female donor with breast cancer.

The chain joins TRBV6-1 to TRBJ2-7; TRBD1 matches 8 bases. The V gene end was trimmed by 0 bases and the J gene end by 5 bases; junction bases not matched to a gene: 3. Germline CDR1 is MNHNS and CDR2 is SASEGT. CDR3 length: 14 residues. CDR3 sequence: CASSEAGQGDEQYF. CDR3 DNA: TGTGCCAGCAGTGAAGCCGGACAGGGCGACGAGCAGTACTTC.

This clonotype is medium-sized in the sample. The chain employs TRBV7-2 and TRBJ2-1; D tentatively fits TRBD1 or TRBD2 (5 bases each). This CDR3 is 15 amino acids long. Trimming pared 1 base from V and 2 bases from J, leaving 9 bases between. CDR1 and CDR2 from the germline V gene are SGHTA and FQGNSA. DNA for the CDR3: TGTGCCAGCAGCTTAGGTCGGGGCCCCTACAATGAGCAGTTCTTC. Translated: CASSLGRGPYNEQFF.

The V and J genes are TRBV29-1 and TRBJ2-7, with D perhaps matching TRBD1 (7 bases). Germline V gene lookup returns CDR1 SQVTM and CDR2 ANQGSEA. Trimming took off 5 bases at V and 4 bases at J, with 12 bases between the two ends. The CDR3 has 12 amino acids. DNA of the CDR3: TGCAGCGTTTCGTCAGGGGGGTACGAGCAGTACTTC. As protein: CSVSSGGYEQYF.

The V and J genes are TRBV5-4 and TRBJ1-5; a possible D gene is TRBD1 (5 bases). The germline V gene encodes CDR1 SGHNT and CDR2 YYREEE (reference sequence). V lost 4 bases and J lost 1, with 15 bases in between. The CDR3 totals 16 residues. CDR3 nucleotides: TGTGCCAGCAGCCCGTCGCCGGGGGAGAGCAATCAGCCCCAGCATTTT. The encoded protein is CASSPSPGESNQPQHF.

This clonotype was counted ten times or more. The chain combines TRBV4-1 with TRBJ1-5, with D maybe TRBD1 (6 bases). The CDR3 extends over 16 amino acids. CDR1 is MGHRA, CDR2 YSYEKL, per germline. With 0 bases removed from V and 2 bases from J, the gap between germline ends came to 11 bases. CDR3 sequence (DNA): TGCGCCAGCAGCCAAGAGGGGGGGGGCGGCAATCAGCCCCAGCATTTT. Protein sequence: CASSQEGGGGNQPQHF.

This clonotype was seen only a few times. The chain has TRBV15 and TRBJ2-5, with TRBD2 matching over 7 bases. V shed 7 bases, J shed 5 bases, and the junction held 13 bases outside the gene matches. Germline lookup yields CDR1 LNHNV and CDR2 YYDKDF (reference sequence). This CDR3 region has 15 residues. For the CDR3, the DNA is TGTGCCACCAACACAGACCCGGGAGGAGGGGAGACCCAGTACTTC. It codes for CATNTDPGGGETQYF.

This clonotype has just a few counts. The chain joins TRBV4-1 to TRBJ2-5; D unclear. V was pared by 4 bases and J by 2 bases, with 8 bases between. This CDR3 is 13 amino acids long. CDR1 MGHRA and CDR2 YSYEKL come from the germline V gene. CDR3 region: CASSPPTQETQYF. The CDR3 coding sequence is TGCGCCAGCAGCCCCCCGACACAAGAGACCCAGTACTTC.

This clonotype was seen at least ten times. This chain joins TRBV5-1 and TRBJ2-2; TRBD2 agrees at 7 bases. The CDR3 is 16 amino acids. Germline-derived CDR1 and CDR2 are SGHRS and YFSETQ. The V and J ends lost 4 bases and 4 bases, in that order; junction bases with no gene match: 10. CDR3 nucleotides: TGCGCCAGCAGCCCCGCGGGGCGGGAGAGCACCGGGGAGCTGTTTTTT. This codes for CASSPAGRESTGELFF.

The DNA for the CDR3 is TGTGCCAGCAGTCCCGATACTTATGGGGAAAAACTGTTTTTT. It specifies CASSPDTYGEKLFF. The V call is TRBV12-3 or TRBV12-4, the J call TRBJ1-4; no definite D call. This CDR3 is 14 amino acids long. V lost 5 bases and J lost 8, with 15 bases in between.

The chain uses TRBV6-4 and TRBJ1-1; D not certain. The ends were cut back, 2 bases at V and 7 bases at J, with 11 bases in the middle. CDR1 MRHNA and CDR2 SNTAGT come from the germline V gene. This CDR3 is built from 13 residues. In DNA form, the CDR3 reads TGTGCCAGCAGTGACGCTCGGGGAAGTGAAGCTTTCTTT. Translated, it gives CASSDARGSEAFF.

This clonotype was counted only a few times. The chain carries TRBV27 and TRBJ2-7; the match to TRBD1 covers 7 bases. Germline-derived CDR1 and CDR2 are MNHEY and SMNVEV (reference sequence). The CDR3 contains 14 residues. V dropped 6 bases and J dropped 0; count of bases not matched to a gene: 5. This chain's CDR3 is CASRRTGYSYEQYF. The CDR3 bases are TGTGCCAGCAGGCGGACAGGATACTCCTACGAGCAGTACTTC.

This rearrangement joins TRBV5-1 to TRBJ2-3; possibly TRBD2 for D (6 bases). Trimming pared 1 base from V and 1 base from J, leaving 10 bases between. The germline V gene encodes CDR1 SGHRS and CDR2 YFSETQ. The CDR3 has 15 residues. The DNA of the CDR3 is TGCGCCAGCAGCTTGCCGGGGGAGGGCACAGATACGCAGTATTTT. This sequence encodes CASSLPGEGTDTQYF.

The rearrangement links TRBV30 to TRBJ2-1; D gene uncertain. Looked up from germline, CDR1 is GTSNPN and CDR2 is SVGIG (reference sequence). Trimming shortened V by 5 bases and J by 3 bases, and 5 bases separated the two germline ends. This CDR3 is built from 11 residues. CDR3 residues: CAWANYNEQFF. In nucleotides, the CDR3 is TGTGCCTGGGCGAACTACAATGAGCAGTTCTTC.

This clonotype appeared a few times. The V gene is TRBV28, the J gene TRBJ1-2, with D tentatively TRBD1 (5 bases). The germline V gene has CDR1 MDHEN and CDR2 SYDVKM. V was clipped by 6 bases and J by 1 base, with 12 bases between them. The CDR3 covers 14 residues. This CDR3 reads CASSFGGVNYGYTF. For the CDR3, the DNA is TGTGCCAGCAGCTTCGGGGGGGTTAACTATGGCTACACCTTC.

The J gene is TRBJ2-3, the V gene TRBV2; TRBD1 matches at 8 bases. CDR1 SNHLY and CDR2 FYNNEI come from the germline V gene. The CDR3 has 14 amino acids. V gave up 2 bases and J gave up 6 bases; unmatched junction bases: 4. In DNA, the CDR3 is TGTGCCAGCAGTGAATCAGGGGGCATGGATACGCAGTATTTT. Translated: CASSESGGMDTQYF.

The chain joins TRBV7-8 to TRBJ1-4, with D tentatively TRBD1 (5 bases). Germline V gene sequence: CDR1 SGHVS, CDR2 FQNEAQ. This CDR3 is built from 13 residues. V lost 3 bases to trimming and J lost 6 bases, with 8 bases between them. The CDR3 region is CASSFVGDEKLFF. CDR3 coding DNA: TGTGCCAGCAGCTTTGTAGGGGATGAAAAACTGTTTTTT.

Worth noting for this clonotype: The CDR3 does not close with the conserved phenylalanine or tryptophan, likely indicating a read error. The genes are TRBV20-1 and TRBJ2-1; 13 bases fit TRBD2. This CDR3 is 17 amino acids long. The junction had 6 bases not matched to a gene; V was cut back by 0 bases and J by 4 bases. Germline assignment: CDR1 DFQATT and CDR2 SNEGSKA (reference sequence). The CDR3 loop reads CSARELLAGGLYNEQFI. CDR3 coding DNA: TGCAGTGCTAGAGAGCTACTAGCGGGGGGGTTATACAATGAGCAGTTCATC.

This clonotype was counted a few times. The chain carries TRBV7-8 and TRBJ2-1; 7 bases align to TRBD2. Looked up from germline, CDR1 is SGHVS and CDR2 is FQNEAQ. V trimming: 1 base; J trimming: 2 bases; junction bases outside the gene matches: 5. The CDR3 runs to 16 residues. The CDR3 bases are TGTGCCAGCAGCTTAGTAGGGACTACGACCTACAATGAGCAGTTCTTC. Translating gives CASSLVGTTTYNEQFF.

The chain has TRBV20-1 and TRBJ1-5; no firm D call. With 1 base removed from V and 0 bases from J, the gap between germline ends came to 16 bases. Germline V CDR1 and CDR2: DFQATT, SNEGSKA (reference sequence). CDR3 length: 17 amino acids. The DNA of the CDR3 is TGCAGTGCTAGAGCTTTACTAGCGGGGAATAGCAATCAGCCCCAGCATTTT. Translation: CSARALLAGNSNQPQHF.

The chain couples TRBV4-2 to TRBJ2-7; no firm D call. The V gene's germline CDR1 is LGHNA and CDR2 YNFKEQ. This CDR3 comprises 14 residues. Trimming pared 0 bases from V and 2 bases from J, leaving 8 bases between. CDR3 coding DNA: TGTGCCAGCAGCCAAGAGCCAGCAGCCTACGAGCAGTACTTC. Translation: CASSQEPAAYEQYF.

This clonotype was detected only a few times. V and J are TRBV5-1 and TRBJ2-3; D unresolved. Germline CDR1 SGHRS, CDR2 YFSETQ. This CDR3 is 12 amino acids long. V lost 1 base and J 9 bases, leaving 9 bases between the germline ends. The CDR3 loop is CASSLSADTQYF. In DNA form, the CDR3 reads TGCGCCAGCAGCTTGTCAGCCGACACGCAGTATTTT.

This sequence joins TRBV7-9 and TRBJ1-5; D not resolved. This CDR3 comprises 13 residues. In germline, CDR1 is SEHNR, CDR2 FQNEAQ (reference sequence). V lost 5 bases and J 6 bases, leaving 11 bases between the germline ends. CDR3 nucleotides: TGTGCCAGCAGCAGGGAGGGCAGTCAGCCCCAGCATTTT. Amino acid sequence: CASSREGSQPQHF.